This T cell receptor beta chain emerged from a study of beta chain features in type 1 diabetes. Study in general: All samples yielded around 99 million examined sorted cells. Study results and limitations: In all four CD4+ subsets, TCRB CDR3 length was significantly, moderately reduced in type 1 diabetes.

Of note for this clone: Its cognate antigen is unknown.

This CDR3 is built from 15 residues. V was clipped by 1 base and J by 0 bases, with 8 bases between them. Germline V gives CDR1 SEHNR, CDR2 FQNEAQ (reference sequence). Investigators reverse transcribed all isolated RNA, so they sequenced expressed TCRB transcripts. The repertoire was sequenced with immunoSEQ multiplex PCR; TCRdb's copy has only in-frame clones and lacks some. The sample lists about 53,000 clones; 50% to 75% were seen once. This TCR was sampled from a woman aged 25 to 39 with type 1 diabetes. The material sequenced was stem cell memory CD4+ T cells from blood. The chain uses TRBV7-9 and TRBJ2-3; D is unclear. The CDR3 DNA reads TGTGCCAGCAGCTTAGGCTCAGATAGCACAGATACGCAGTATTTT. Translating gives CASSLGSDSTDTQYF. The full variable domain, rest sourced from reference TRBV7-9 and TRBJ2-3, is DTGVSQNPRHKITKRGQNVTFRCDPISEHNRLYWYRQTLGQGPEFLTYFQNEAQLEKSRLLSDRFSAERPKGSFSTLEIQRTEQGDSAMYLCASSLGSDSTDTQYFGPGTRLTVL.